Listed here are 3 T cell receptor beta chains from one sample, sequenced in a study of vaccination and CD4 T cells after COVID-19. Described treatment: roughly ten-day PBMC culture with coronavirus spike peptide pools or control peptides (ViraFEST assay). Once obtained from cultured CD4+ T cells, the DNA was sequenced using the Oncomine TCR Beta short-read assay. TCRdb re-called the PCR reads with MiXCR, one entry per CDR3 protein. The table records under 20,000 distinct CDR3 sequences, around 44% of them present only once. For these TCRs, the target antigens are not known. The sample taken for sequencing was CD4+ T cells from blood, cultured in vitro. The origin of the receptors is a human donor who had recovered from COVID-19.

This clonotype came up a few times. The J gene is TRBJ1-6, the V gene TRBV30; 7 nucleotides align to TRBD1. CDR3 length: 16 amino acids. Germline V gene sequence: CDR1 GTSNPN, CDR2 SVGIG (reference sequence). The trim removed 3 bases at V and 0 bases at J, leaving 5 bases unmatched. The CDR3 DNA follows: TGTGCCTGGAGCAGGGGGGGCCGCTCCTATAATTCACCCCTCCACTTT. Protein sequence: CAWSRGGRSYNSPLHF.

The chain recombines TRBV30 with TRBJ1-6; no clear D gene. The CDR3 has 12 residues. Trimming stripped 4 bases from V and 10 bases from J, with 11 bases between. Germline-derived CDR1 and CDR2 are GTSNPN and SVGIG (reference sequence). The CDR3 sequence is CAWTRARSPLHF. The CDR3 DNA follows: TGTGCCTGGACACGGGCCCGGTCACCCCTCCACTTT.

The chain combines TRBV20-1 with TRBJ2-3, with 9 bases lining up with TRBD2. V dropped 0 bases and J dropped 6; count of bases not matched to a gene: 7. Germline assignment: CDR1 DFQATT and CDR2 SNEGSKA (reference sequence). This CDR3 contains 15 residues. The CDR3 region has the DNA TGCAGTGCTAGAGACGGTAGCGGGAGCTTCGATACGCAGTATTTT. Amino acids: CSARDGSGSFDTQYF.